This T cell receptor beta chain was documented in a study of blood T cell repertoires in COVID-19. Study information: T cells, B-cell-depleted T cells, or PBMCs provided the cDNA or gDNA that served as material.

Concerning this clone: Mismatch with germline at one junction end may stem from a read error.

Original data processing: Amplification from reference gene primers served as the basis for estimated nucleated cell counts. Using immunoSEQ multiplex PCR, the repertoire was profiled, and TCRdb retains in-frame clones only, with some absent. V, J and clone size derive from that table, while D and trimming were established from the DNA sequence. The sample includes about 150,000 clones, around 80% of them seen just once. Germline V gene data show CDR1 as MNHEY and CDR2 as SVGEGT. The CDR3 loop spans 12 amino acids. Source material: peripheral blood. The sequence derives from a human donor in a cohort sampled during active COVID-19. The chain recombines TRBV6-2 or TRBV6-3 with TRBJ2-1; a weak D match, TRBD1 (5 bases). The CDR3 sequence is CASSRGQGYRIF. The CDR3 DNA is TGTGCCAGCAGCCGTGGACAAGGGTACAGGATCTTC.